This TCR beta chain is drawn from a study of radiotherapy plus CTLA-4 blockade in lung cancer. TCRdb keeps only in-frame clones here, not all; method: immunoSEQ multiplex PCR. This sample has 89,000 or so clones, with around four fifths found just once. Germline values: CDR1 MNHEY, CDR2 SMNVEV (reference sequence). This CDR3 spans 12 amino acids. V gave up 2 bases and J gave up 6 bases, with 5 bases separating them. This clone occurred once. V usage is TRBV27 and J usage is TRBJ1-5; no clear D gene. Material: peripheral blood, obtained from a patient treated with radiotherapy plus ipilimumab. This TCR was sampled from a human donor with non-small cell lung cancer who had a partial response to radiotherapy plus ipilimumab. CDR3 nucleotide sequence: TGTGCCAGCAGTTTAAGAGGTCAGCCCCAGCATTTT. Protein: CASSLRGQPQHF.